This TCR beta chain came from a study of technical replicates of blood from a few donors listed by TCRdb under 2017. Receptor libraries were prepared by the immunoSEQ multiplex PCR assay. TCRdb mirrors the immuneACCESS table, restricted to in-frame sequences. Some clones are absent from its copies; in checked studies, under half trace to an unresolved V gene, and the reason for the others is unknown. Counted in this sample were roughly 60,000 clones; approximately 86% of them appeared once. The ten largest clones take up approximately 5.4% of the sample. In the germline V gene (reference sequence), CDR1 corresponds to GTSNPN and CDR2 to SVGIG. V is cut by 1 base and J by 0 bases, and the space between the germline ends is 10 bases. The CDR3 goes from the cysteine to the phenylalanine over 16 residues. The retained sequence is limited to the CDR3, 48 bases, with the frame set at the first base. Comments on this clone: The antigen it binds to is not known. No much larger clonotype is one base removed from it; base qualities were not supplied.

The receptor was derived from a human donor in good health. Some clones in this sample may be carry-over from other donors' samples. What was sequenced was PBMCs. The rearrangement combines TRBV30 with TRBJ2-6; the D gene is not confidently resolved. The nucleotide sequence is given as TGTGCCTGGAGTGAAAACAGACGCTCTGGGGCCAACGTCCTGACTTTC. It codes for CAWSENRRSGANVLTF.